The 10 T cell receptor beta chains in this list originate from one sample, sequenced in a study of Ad26.COV2.S vaccination and SARS-CoV-2 variants. Indicated treatment: 19 received Ad26.COV2.S at low or high dose, single or two shots; 5 received placebo; per-sample allocation not given. Each sample was drawn 63 days after the first injection (of vaccine or placebo). Method: immunoSEQ multiplex PCR; TCRdb's copy keeps in-frame clones and lacks some. Counted here are hundreds of thousands of clones, roughly 90% occurring once; the ten biggest clones make up roughly 1.5%. This specimen consisted of peripheral blood, obtained in a trial of Ad26.COV2.S vaccine versus placebo. The receptors derive from a person between 18 and 65 years old who received the Ad26.COV2.S COVID-19 vaccine or a placebo.

V gene TRBV2 combines with J gene TRBJ1-2, with D maybe TRBD1 (6 bases). Trimming pared 0 bases from V and 6 bases from J, leaving 11 bases between. The CDR3 runs 14 residues. Germline assignment: CDR1 SNHLY and CDR2 FYNNEI. CDR3 amino acids: CASSEAWTVDGYTF. CDR3 in DNA: TGTGCCAGCAGTGAAGCATGGACAGTAGATGGCTACACCTTC.

Written as DNA, the CDR3 is TGTGCCAGCAGCTTGTGGGACGCCGGGGAGCTGTTTTTT. It codes for CASSLWDAGELFF. V and J are TRBV5-5 and TRBJ2-2, with D tentatively TRBD1 or TRBD2 (5 bases each). This CDR3 contains 13 residues. The germline V and J ends were trimmed by 1 base and 6 bases, with 7 bases remaining between them. Germline CDR1 reads SGHKS; CDR2 reads YYEKEE (reference sequence).

The chain employs TRBV4-1 and TRBJ2-6, with D maybe TRBD1 (6 bases). The germline V gene has CDR1 MGHRA and CDR2 YSYEKL. V lost 0 bases and J 0 bases, leaving 15 bases between the germline ends. CDR3 size: 19 residues. CDR3 residues: CASSQDSAGDISGANVLTF. The DNA of the CDR3 is TGCGCCAGCAGCCAAGATAGTGCAGGGGACATCTCTGGGGCCAACGTCCTGACTTTC.

The table lists this clone with a count of one. The V and J genes are TRBV11-2 and TRBJ1-1; a possible D gene is TRBD1 (6 bases). The germline CDR1 and CDR2 sequences are SGHAT and FQNNGV. This CDR3 contains 17 residues. V dropped 5 bases and J dropped 1 base, with 20 bases sitting between them. CDR3 sequence: CASSPGWGGAKNTEAFF. For the CDR3, the DNA is TGTGCCAGCAGCCCCGGTTGGGGGGGGGCGAAGAACACTGAAGCTTTCTTT.

This chain's CDR3 is CASSWDSNNSPLHF. Written as DNA, the CDR3 is TGTGCCAGCAGCTGGGACAGCAATAATTCACCCCTCCACTTT. The V call is TRBV7-2, the J call TRBJ1-6; the match to TRBD1 covers 7 bases. CDR1 and CDR2 (germline): SGHTA, FQGNSA. V trimming: 4 bases; J trimming: 5 bases; junction bases outside the gene matches: 2. The CDR3 extends over 14 amino acids.

This chain connects TRBV3-1 (or the pseudogene TRBV3-2) to TRBJ2-2; D ambiguous. The CDR3 has 13 residues. Germline CDR1 reads LGHDT; CDR2 reads YNNKEL (reference sequence). V was clipped by 4 bases and J by 6 bases, with 9 bases between them. CDR3 sequence: CASSPRDSGELFF. CDR3 bases: TGTGCCAGCAGCCCCCGTGACTCCGGGGAGCTGTTTTTT.

The V and J genes are TRBV4-1 and TRBJ2-7, with D possibly being TRBD1 (5 bases). Germline V gene data show CDR1 as MGHRA and CDR2 as YSYEKL. The CDR3 is 16 amino acids. V shed 0 bases and J shed 4 bases, with 16 bases lying between them. CDR3 protein: CASSQEKRQGGYEQYF. The DNA of the CDR3 is TGCGCCAGCAGCCAAGAAAAAAGGCAGGGTGGGTACGAGCAGTACTTC.

The genes are TRBV28 and TRBJ2-1; TRBD2 matches 12 bases. Looked up from germline, CDR1 is MDHEN and CDR2 is SYDVKM. V dropped 7 bases and J dropped 3; count of bases not matched to a gene: 13. The CDR3 consists of 18 residues. The CDR3 DNA follows: TGTGCCAGCACCTTAGGGCTAGCGGGGGGGGCCTTCTACAATGAGCAGTTCTTC. This sequence encodes CASTLGLAGGAFYNEQFF.

As concerns this clone: At the DNA level, this CDR3 is encoded by other sequences in the same sample as well. The chain joins TRBV3-1 (or the pseudogene TRBV3-2) to TRBJ2-2, with D hard to call. The V gene's germline CDR1 is LGHDT and CDR2 YNNKEL (reference sequence). The length of the CDR3 is 12 residues. V was cut by 3 bases and J by 3 bases, with 2 bases left in between. The CDR3 protein is CASSHHTGELFF. For the CDR3, the DNA is TGTGCCAGCAGCCACCACACCGGGGAGCTGTTTTTT.

The gene calls are TRBV5-6 and TRBJ2-7; 9 bases map to TRBD1. The CDR3 totals 15 residues. V was pared by 0 bases and J by 3 bases, with 4 bases of the junction left unmatched. CDR1 is SGHDT and CDR2 is YYEEEE in the germline V gene. The CDR3 loop is CASSLGTGVFYEQYF. CDR3 DNA sequence: TGTGCCAGCAGCTTGGGGACAGGGGTTTTCTACGAGCAGTACTTC.